This T cell receptor (beta chain) derives from a study of shared T cell receptors in the human thymus. This clone was detected once. Per germline, CDR1 SGHTA and CDR2 FQGNSA. CDR3 length: 13 amino acids. V lost 5 bases and J 12 bases, leaving 17 bases between the germline ends. Method: immunoSEQ multiplex PCR; TCRdb's copy keeps in-frame clones and lacks some. This sample has about 660,000 clones, with roughly 90% found just once. These same data were also listed under a study on human thymus T cells. Turning to that study: It was healthy Finnish infants having corrective surgery for congenital heart defects who were the donors. V and J gene usage appeared biased in thymic and blood repertoires.

The source is a boy younger than two with a congenital heart defect. Sequencing input: thymocytes. V gene TRBV7-2 combines with J gene TRBJ2-1; D gene unclear. The CDR3 region has the DNA TGTGCCAGCAGCGGAAATCGGCAGGTCGGGCAGTTCTTC. Translation gives CASSGNRQVGQFF.